This T cell receptor beta chain is from a study of breast tumors, draining lymph nodes, adjacent tissues. Study conclusions and caveats: Most tumor T cells seemingly derive from lymph node, then expand in tumor. That most tumor T cells come from lymph nodes remained unproven. Tumor repertoires ranked between lymph nodes and nontumor tissue in diversity, with V and J gene preferences.

This clonotype was found many times. Its matching antigen is unknown. The lymph nodes were axillary draining lymph nodes from breast cancer patients. TCRdb processed the multiplex PCR reads anew with MiXCR; each CDR3 protein has one entry. Of around 110,000 distinct CDR3 sequences listed, under 40% were seen once; the top ten hold approximately 5.3%. The CDR3 runs to 17 residues. Germline V CDR1 and CDR2: SGHAT, FQDESV (reference sequence). The V and J ends lost 1 base and 5 bases respectively, with 15 bases between them. The rearrangement links TRBV11-1 to TRBJ1-6; no clear D gene. This receptor was obtained from a female donor with breast cancer. Some clones in this sample may be carry-over from other donors' samples. The material sequenced was axillary lymph node tissue. The CDR3 DNA sequence: TGTGCCAGCAGCTTAGGAGGGTCGGGGAGGGATAATTCACCCCTCCACTTT. As protein: CASSLGGSGRDNSPLHF. Looking up the rest from reference TRBV11-1 and TRBJ1-6 gives the full variable domain: EAEVAQSPRYKITEKSQAVAFWCDPISGHATLYWYRQILGQGPELLVQFQDESVVDDSQLPKDRFSAERLKGVDSTLKIQPAELGDSAMYLCASSLGGSGRDNSPLHFGNGTRLTVT.